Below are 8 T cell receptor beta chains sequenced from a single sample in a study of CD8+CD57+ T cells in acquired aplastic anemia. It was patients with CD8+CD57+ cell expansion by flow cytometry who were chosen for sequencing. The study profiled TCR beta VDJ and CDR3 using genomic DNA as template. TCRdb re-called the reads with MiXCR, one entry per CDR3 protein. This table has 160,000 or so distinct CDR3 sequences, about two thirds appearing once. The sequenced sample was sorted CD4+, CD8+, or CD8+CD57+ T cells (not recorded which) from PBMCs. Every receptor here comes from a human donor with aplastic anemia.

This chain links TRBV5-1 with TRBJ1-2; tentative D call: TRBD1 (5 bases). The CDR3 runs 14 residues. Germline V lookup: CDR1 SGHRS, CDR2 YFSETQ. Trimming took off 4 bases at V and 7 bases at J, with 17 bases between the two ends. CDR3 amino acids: CASSREGTDCGYTF. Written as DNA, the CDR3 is TGCGCCAGCAGCAGGGAGGGGACGGACTGTGGCTACACCTTC.

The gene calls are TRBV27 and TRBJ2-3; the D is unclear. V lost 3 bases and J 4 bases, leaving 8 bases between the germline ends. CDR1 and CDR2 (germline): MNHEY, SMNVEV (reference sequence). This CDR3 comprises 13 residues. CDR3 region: CASSLVPSDTQYF. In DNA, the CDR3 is TGTGCCAGCAGTTTGGTCCCCTCAGATACGCAGTATTTT.

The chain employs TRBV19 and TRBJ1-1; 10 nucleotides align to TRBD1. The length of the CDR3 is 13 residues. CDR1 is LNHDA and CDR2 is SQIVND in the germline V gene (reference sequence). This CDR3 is CARAGTGDTEAFF. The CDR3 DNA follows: TGTGCTAGGGCCGGGACAGGGGACACTGAAGCTTTCTTT. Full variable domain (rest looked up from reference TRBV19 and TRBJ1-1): DGGITQSPKYLFRKEGQNVTLSCEQNLNHDAMYWYRQDPGQGLRLIYYSQIVNDFQKGDIAEGYSVSREKKESFPLTVTSAQKNPTAFYLCARAGTGDTEAFFGQGTRLTVV.

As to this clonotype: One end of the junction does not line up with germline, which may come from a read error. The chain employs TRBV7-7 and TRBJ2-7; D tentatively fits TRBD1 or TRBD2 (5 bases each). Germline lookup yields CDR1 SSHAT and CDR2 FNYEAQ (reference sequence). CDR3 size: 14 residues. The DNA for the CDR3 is TGTGCTAGCAGCCAAGGAGAGGGGTCGGGCGAGCAGTACTTC. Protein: CASSQGEGSGEQYF.

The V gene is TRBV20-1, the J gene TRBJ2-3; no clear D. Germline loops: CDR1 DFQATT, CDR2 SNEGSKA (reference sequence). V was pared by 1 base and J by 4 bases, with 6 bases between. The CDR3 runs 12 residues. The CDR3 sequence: CSARGRADTQYF. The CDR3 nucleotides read TGCAGTGCTAGAGGCAGAGCAGATACGCAGTATTTT.

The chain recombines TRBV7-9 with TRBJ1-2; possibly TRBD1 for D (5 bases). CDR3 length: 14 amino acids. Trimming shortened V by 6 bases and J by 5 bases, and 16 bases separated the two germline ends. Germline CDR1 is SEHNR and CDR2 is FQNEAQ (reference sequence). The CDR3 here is CASSDDRLSYGYTF. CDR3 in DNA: TGTGCCAGCAGTGACGACAGATTGAGTTATGGCTACACCTTC.

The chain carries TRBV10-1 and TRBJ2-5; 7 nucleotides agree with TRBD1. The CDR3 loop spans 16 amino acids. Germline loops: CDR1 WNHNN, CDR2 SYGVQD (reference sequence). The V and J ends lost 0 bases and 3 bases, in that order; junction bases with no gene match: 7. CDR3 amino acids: CASSESRGLEKETQYF. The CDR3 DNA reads TGCGCCAGCAGTGAGTCGAGGGGGCTAGAAAAAGAGACCCAGTACTTC.

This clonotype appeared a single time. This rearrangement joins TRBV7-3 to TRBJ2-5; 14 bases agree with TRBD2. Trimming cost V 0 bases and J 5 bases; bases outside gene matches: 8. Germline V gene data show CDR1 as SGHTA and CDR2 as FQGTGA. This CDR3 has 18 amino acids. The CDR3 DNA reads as TGTGCCAGCAGCTTAACGGGGACTAGCGGGAGTACCAAGGAGACCCAGTACTTC. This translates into CASSLTGTSGSTKETQYF.